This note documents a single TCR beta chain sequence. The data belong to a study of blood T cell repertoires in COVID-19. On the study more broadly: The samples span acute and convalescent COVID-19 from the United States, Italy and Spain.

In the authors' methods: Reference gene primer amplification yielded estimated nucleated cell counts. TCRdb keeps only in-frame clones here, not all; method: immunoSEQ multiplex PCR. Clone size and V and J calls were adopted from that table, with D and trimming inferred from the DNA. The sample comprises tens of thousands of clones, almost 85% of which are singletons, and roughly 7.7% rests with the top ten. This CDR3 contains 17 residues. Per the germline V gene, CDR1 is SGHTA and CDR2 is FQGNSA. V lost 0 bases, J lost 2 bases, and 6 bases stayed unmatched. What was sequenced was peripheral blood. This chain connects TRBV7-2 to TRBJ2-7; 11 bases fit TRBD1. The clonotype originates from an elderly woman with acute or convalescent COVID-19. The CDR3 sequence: CASSLALPGQGAYEQYF. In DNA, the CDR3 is TGTGCCAGCAGCTTAGCTCTACCGGGACAGGGGGCCTACGAGCAGTACTTC.